This T cell receptor beta chain is drawn from a study of cytomegalovirus exposure and HLA in healthy donors. Points from the study as a whole: Donors were assumed by presence/absence analyses to have roughly uniform sequencing depth. Previous analysis showed most TCR beta V segments were productive about 90% or about 30% of the time. Follow-up analysis found HLA locus-dependent TCR association rates, highest for DRB1 and lowest for HLA-C.

PCR primers comprised 60 Vbeta and 13 Jbeta primers. The protocol was immunoSEQ multiplex PCR, while the TCRdb copy is restricted to in-frame clones and leaves out a portion. The sample yields 200,000 to 250,000 clones, over 75% seen once. The ends were cut back, 7 bases at V and 2 bases at J, with 15 bases in the middle. Germline V gene sequence: CDR1 SNHLY, CDR2 FYNNEI. The CDR3 covers 15 residues. A remark on this clone: No antigen is known for it.

Unrecorded immune exposures were likely, despite nominal health at sampling. V is TRBV2 and J is TRBJ2-1; D is undetermined. Source material: PBMCs. This TCR derives from a human donor in good health. The CDR3 DNA sequence: TGTGCCAGCAAACGTTCGCAAACTCCCTACAATGAGCAGTTCTTC. Amino acid sequence: CASKRSQTPYNEQFF.